This TCR beta chain derives from a study of Graves' ophthalmopathy and Graves' hyperthyroidism (dated by TCRdb to the late 2010s). About the investigation overall: Hyperthyroidism was defined as stable when no progression to ophthalmopathy occurred within 18 months of follow-up. To tell Graves' ophthalmopathy apart from Graves' hyperthyroidism, and to predict which patients would progress to ophthalmopathy, the study relied on TCR beta repertoire signatures. Following sampling, methimazole starting at 30 mg daily was administered to hyperthyroidism patients, and high-dose intravenous methylprednisolone was administered to ophthalmopathy patients. An independent validation cohort comprised some 19 hyperthyroidism patients and 15 to 17 patients who later progressed from hyperthyroidism to ophthalmopathy. A discovery set of more than 90 patients (around 44 ophthalmopathy, some 58 stable hyperthyroidism) was enrolled to explore V-J signatures distinguishing ophthalmopathy from hyperthyroidism. In total, 135 blood samples were TCR-sequenced: fewer than 50 ophthalmopathy, about 75 hyperthyroidism and some 17 hyperthyroidism-to-ophthalmopathy patients. In over 5 hyperthyroidism patients, the T-cell repertoire of thyroid tissue was compared with the T-cell repertoire of blood.

For repertoire sequencing, TCR beta CDR3 regions were amplified from RNA transcripts. The first round of RT-PCR was done with HTBI primers and the Qiagen OneStep RT-PCR kit, and was followed by a second round of multiplex PCR, then size selection and purification. Libraries were sequenced on an Illumina HiSeq2000 using paired-end 100 bp reads. Turning to the authors' computational methods: SOAPnuke was used to process the reads, throwing out any read that had adapters, had uncalled bases, had a mean Phred below 15, or lacked an exact constant-primer or identifier match. COPE v1.2.5 was used to merge the high-quality paired reads. Unique nucleotide sequences were defined as clonotypes and aligned to IMGT TRB V, D and J references using MiTCR v1.1. The analysis was limited to V-J combinations with a frequency above 0.0001, which together covered over 99% of the repertoires. A TCR clonal expansion and chaos score per V-J combination was defined as the ratio of F50 clonal expansion to chaos observed in the TCRdist matrix. Welch's t-statistics and random forest were used to narrow the features down to more than 10 V-J combinations, which were then fed into a naive Bayes classifier. Thyroid-blood repertoire similarity was quantified with the Morisita-Horn index. Using fastp at Q25 and MiXCR, TCRdb reprocessed the public reads and kept productive beta chains. Rows merge per CDR3 protein into single entries with the most common DNA and genes. TCRdb's processing, not the study's, gives the V and J calls here. The sample contains over a million distinct CDR3 sequences, roughly two fifths of them found a single time. Together, the top ten hold 8.5% to 14% of the sample.

This clonotype was observed a few times. It has no known antigen specificity. No base-level quality is on record; no much larger clone is a single base apart. Patients with hyperthyroidism were aged 18 to 65 years, had been newly diagnosed, and had a disease duration of less than 2 months. Patients were excluded if they had other autoimmune diseases, uncontrolled infections, pregnancy or lactation. Diagnosis relied on clinical symptoms, serum thyroxine, TRAb, thyroid ultrasound and orbital computed tomography. Trizol reagent was used to extract the total RNA, and its quality was then checked on an Agilent 2100 Bioanalyzer. For this chain, trimming is 0 bases at the V end and 5 bases at the J end, and the number of junction bases without a gene match is 9. The germline V gene yields SGDLS for CDR1 and YYNGEE for CDR2. Spanning cysteine to phenylalanine, the CDR3 consists of 16 amino acids. The read is trimmed to its CDR3 DNA, 48 bases read in frame from base 1.

Overall study results and their limits: Sample size was not statistically predetermined, and group allocation was not concealed from the investigators. In cross-validation, the 13-signature model distinguished ophthalmopathy from stable hyperthyroidism with nearly 90% sensitivity and around 81% specificity, and in the test set the corresponding values were about 80% and 75%. Among expanded thyroid clonotypes with frequency above 0.001, most also showed up in blood, which suggests that blood repertoires may reflect the thyroid immune response. In validation, the model predicted ophthalmopathy progression with about 71% sensitivity and about 73% specificity; some twelve predicted patients were CT-confirmed with GO in a median of approximately 6.5 months.

The clonotype was recovered from an adult man with Graves' hyperthyroidism. Input material: peripheral blood or thyroid tissue (not recorded which). The receptor chain draws on TRBV9 and TRBJ2-7; the central 9 bases match TRBD2. The CDR3 protein is CASSVAPAGGRHEQYF. The nucleotide sequence is TGTGCCAGCAGCGTAGCTCCAGCGGGAGGTCGCCACGAGCAGTACTTC.